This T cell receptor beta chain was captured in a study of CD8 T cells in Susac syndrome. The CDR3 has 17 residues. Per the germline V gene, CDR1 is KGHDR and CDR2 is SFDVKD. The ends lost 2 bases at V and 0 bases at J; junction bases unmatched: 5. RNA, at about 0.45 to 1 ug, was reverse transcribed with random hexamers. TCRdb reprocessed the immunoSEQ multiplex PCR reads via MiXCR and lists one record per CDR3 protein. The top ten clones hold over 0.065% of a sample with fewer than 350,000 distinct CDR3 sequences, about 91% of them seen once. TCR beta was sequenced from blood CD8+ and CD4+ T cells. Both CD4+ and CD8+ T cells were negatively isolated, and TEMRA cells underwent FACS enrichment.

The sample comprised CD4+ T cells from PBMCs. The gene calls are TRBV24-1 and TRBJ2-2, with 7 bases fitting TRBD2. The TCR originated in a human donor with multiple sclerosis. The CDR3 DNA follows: TGTGCCACCAGTGATTCCCGAACTAGCGCGAACACCGGGGAGCTGTTTTTT. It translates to CATSDSRTSANTGELFF.